This T cell receptor beta chain derives from a study of blood T cells in healthy people across ages. CDR3 length equals 15 residues. CDR1 SGHTA and CDR2 FQGNSA come from the germline V gene. A second PCR, run for about 7 to 11 cycles, used a sample-barcoded 5' primer plus a J-beta primer mix. One entry per CDR3 protein results from TCRdb running MiXCR on the 5' RACE reads. The sample contains hundreds of thousands of distinct CDR3 sequences, 45% to 50% of which appear only once. Sequenced material: blood. This TCR was sampled from a woman aged 60-75 years in good health. The V call is TRBV7-2, the J call TRBJ2-1; 7 nucleotides align to TRBD2. Gene TRBJ2-7 matches the end of the DNA better, so the J call may be wrong. The CDR3 sequence: CASSPPGTTYNEQYF. DNA for the CDR3: TGTGCCAGCAGCCCCCCGGGGACTACCTACAATGAGCAGTACTTC.